These T cell receptor beta chains were read from a single sample in a study of T cell repertoires in cytomegalovirus infection. TCRdb re-called the reads with MiXCR, one entry per CDR3 protein. The repertoire holds about 770,000 distinct CDR3 sequences, with just under 30% as singletons. For these receptors, no antigen is known. This specimen was cultured CD8+ T cells from PBMCs, taken from culture after CMV antigen stimulation. Receptors originate from a human donor in good health (CMV status not recorded). Some clones in this sample may be carry-over from other donors' samples. CDR3s include the opening cysteine and the closing phenylalanine or tryptophan. Each record gives: D gene, clone size, J gene, V gene, CDR3 DNA, CDR3 protein. D genes are given only for firm matches. Clone size is not always given. Where it is, it says once, few, many or a class for expanded clones.

>.|few|TRBJ2-5|TRBV7-3
TGTGCCAGCAGCTTAAGAGGGGGGGGCCCCCTGGGGGAGACCCAGTACTTC
CASSLRGGGPLGETQYF
>.|.|TRBJ1-1|TRBV27
TGTGCCAGCAGTTTATTATCGGGAGGGGCGAGCACTGAAGCTTTCTTT
CASSLLSGGASTEAFF
>.|.|TRBJ1-1|TRBV7-6
TGTGCCAGCGGCCCAGCCCCACCAGGGAACACTGAAGCTTTCTTT
CASGPAPPGNTEAFF
>.|.|TRBJ1-6|TRBV28
TGTGCCAGCAGTTTAACCAGGGTTAATTCACCCCTCCACTTT
CASSLTRVNSPLHF
>TRBD1|.|TRBJ2-3|TRBV15
TGTGCCACCAGCAGAGGCGTCGGACAGGGCTACACAGATACGCAGTATTTT
CATSRGVGQGYTDTQYF
>.|.|TRBJ1-6|TRBV14
TGTGCCAGCAGCGCGACGGTTAGGCGAAATTCACCCCTCCACTTT
CASSATVRRNSPLHF
>TRBD1|few|TRBJ1-6|TRBV19
TGTGCCAGTAGTTTCGGGACAGGGATTTCACCCCTCCACTTT
CASSFGTGISPLHF
>TRBD1|.|TRBJ2-3|TRBV7-9
TGTGCCAGCAGGGGGACAGGGGAACCTGTGGGTACGCAGTATTTT
CASRGTGEPVGTQYF
>TRBD2|few|TRBJ2-5|TRBV6-6
TGTGCCAGTCTTTTTCCCCTAGCGGGGGGGCCGAGAGAGACCCAGTACTTC
CASLFPLAGGPRETQYF
>.|.|TRBJ2-3|TRBV2
TGTGCCAGCAGGGGAACCGCGCAGTATTTT
CASRGTAQYF
>.|.|TRBJ1-6|TRBV7-8
TGTGCCAGCAGCTTAGGGACCAACGGGTCACCCCTCCACTTT
CASSLGTNGSPLHF
>TRBD2|.|TRBJ2-7|TRBV7-9
TGTGCCAGCAGCCTCCCGGTAGCGGGGGGGCGCGAGCAGTACTTC
CASSLPVAGGREQYF
>TRBD1|many|TRBJ2-2|TRBV7-6
TGTGCCAGCAGCTCTTACAGGGGCGATAACGGATACACCGGGGAGCTGTTTTTT
CASSSYRGDNGYTGELFF
>TRBD1|many|TRBJ1-1|TRBV7-9
TGTGCCAGCAGCTCAGTCTACAGGGGAGGTCAAAACTTCCTGGGTACTGAAGCTTTCTTT
CASSSVYRGGQNFLGTEAFF
>.|few|TRBJ2-3|TRBV11-2
TGTGCCAGCTCCCAACCCGAGGGCGGAGATACGCAGTATTTT
CASSQPEGGDTQYF
>TRBD2|few|TRBJ2-7|TRBV14
TGTGCCAGCAGCCCAATAGCGGGCCTAACCTACGAGCAGTACTTC
CASSPIAGLTYEQYF
>.|.|TRBJ2-1|TRBV6-5
TGTGCCAGCAGTTTTACAGGGTCGGGCTACAATGAGCAGTTCTTC
CASSFTGSGYNEQFF
>.|few|TRBJ2-2|TRBV12-3/TRBV12-4
TGTGCCAGCAGTTTGAGTCAGGGCACCGGGGAGCTGTTTTTT
CASSLSQGTGELFF
>TRBD1|.|TRBJ1-2|TRBV10-3
TGTGCCATCAGTGAGTTGGGACAGGGGACGTATGGCTACACCTTC
CAISELGQGTYGYTF
>.|.|TRBJ1-4|TRBV28
TGTGCCAGCAGGTTCCCGACGGGGGGGGCACCAACTAATGAAAAACTGTTTTTT
CASRFPTGGAPTNEKLFF
>.|.|TRBJ1-5|TRBV9
TGTGCCAGCAGCGAGGCGGGAGGCGGCCGGCCCCAGCATTTT
CASSEAGGGRPQHF
>.|.|TRBJ1-4|TRBV19
TGTGCCAGTAGTTCCCGCGGGATTGTAAAACTGTTTTTT
CASSSRGIVKLFF
>.|.|TRBJ1-2|TRBV6-8
TGTGCCAGCAGCGAGACGGGGGCGAGTTACCATGGCTACACCTTC
CASSETGASYHGYTF
>.|few|TRBJ2-7|TRBV10-2
TGCGCCAGCAGTGATACAGATACCTACGAGCAGTACTTC
CASSDTDTYEQYF
>.|few|TRBJ2-3|TRBV7-9
TGTGCCAGCAGCTTAGGGCGATTTATCACAGATACGCAGTATTTT
CASSLGRFITDTQYF
>.|.|TRBJ1-2|TRBV6-1
TGTGCCAGCAGTGAAGTAACCAGCCTCTATGGCTACACCTTC
CASSEVTSLYGYTF